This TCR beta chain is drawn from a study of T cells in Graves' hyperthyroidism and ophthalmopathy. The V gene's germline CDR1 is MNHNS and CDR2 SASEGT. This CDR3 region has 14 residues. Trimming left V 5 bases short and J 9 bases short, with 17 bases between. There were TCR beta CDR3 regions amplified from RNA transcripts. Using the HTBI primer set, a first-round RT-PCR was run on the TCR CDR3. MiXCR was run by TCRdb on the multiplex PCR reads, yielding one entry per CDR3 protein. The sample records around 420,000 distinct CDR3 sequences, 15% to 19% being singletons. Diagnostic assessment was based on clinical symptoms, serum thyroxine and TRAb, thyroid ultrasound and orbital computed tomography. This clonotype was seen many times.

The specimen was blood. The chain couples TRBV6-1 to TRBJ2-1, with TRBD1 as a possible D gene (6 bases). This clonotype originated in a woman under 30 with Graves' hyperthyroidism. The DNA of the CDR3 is TGTGCCAGCAGTTATGGGGGCAGTTACGGTGAGCAGTTCTTC. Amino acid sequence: CASSYGGSYGEQFF.